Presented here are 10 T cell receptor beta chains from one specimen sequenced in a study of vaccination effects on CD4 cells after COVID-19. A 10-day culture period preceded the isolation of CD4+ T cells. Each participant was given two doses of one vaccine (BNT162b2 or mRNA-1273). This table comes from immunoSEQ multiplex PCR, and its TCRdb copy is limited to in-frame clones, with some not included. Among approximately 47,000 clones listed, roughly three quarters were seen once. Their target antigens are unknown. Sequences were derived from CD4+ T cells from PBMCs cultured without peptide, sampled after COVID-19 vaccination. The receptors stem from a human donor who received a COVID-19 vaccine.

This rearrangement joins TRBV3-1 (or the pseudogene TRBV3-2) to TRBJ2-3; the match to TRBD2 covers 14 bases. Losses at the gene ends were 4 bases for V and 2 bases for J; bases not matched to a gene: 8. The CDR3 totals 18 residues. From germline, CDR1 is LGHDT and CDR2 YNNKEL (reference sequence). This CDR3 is CASSPRTSGRPSTDTQYF. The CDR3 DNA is TGTGCCAGCAGCCCACGGACTAGCGGGAGGCCCTCCACAGATACGCAGTATTTT.

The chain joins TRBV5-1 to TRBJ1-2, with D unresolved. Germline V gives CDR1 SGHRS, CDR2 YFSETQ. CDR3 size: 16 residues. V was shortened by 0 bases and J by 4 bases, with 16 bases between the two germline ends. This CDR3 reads CASSLDDRAFPYGYTF. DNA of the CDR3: TGCGCCAGCAGCTTGGACGATCGTGCTTTCCCCTATGGCTACACCTTC.

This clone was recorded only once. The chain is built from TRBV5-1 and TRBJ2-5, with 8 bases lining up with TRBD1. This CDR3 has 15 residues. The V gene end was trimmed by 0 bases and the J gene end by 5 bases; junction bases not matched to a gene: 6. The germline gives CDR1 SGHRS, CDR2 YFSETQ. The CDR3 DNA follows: TGCGCCAGCAGCTTGGGGGGGACAGGCGGGGAGACCCAGTACTTC. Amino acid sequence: CASSLGGTGGETQYF.

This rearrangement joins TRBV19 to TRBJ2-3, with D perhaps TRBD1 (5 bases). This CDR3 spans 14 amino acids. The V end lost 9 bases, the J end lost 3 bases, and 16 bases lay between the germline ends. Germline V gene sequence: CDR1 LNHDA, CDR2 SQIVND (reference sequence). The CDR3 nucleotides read TGTGCCAGCGCGTGGCAGGGCGTTACAGATACGCAGTATTTT. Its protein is CASAWQGVTDTQYF.

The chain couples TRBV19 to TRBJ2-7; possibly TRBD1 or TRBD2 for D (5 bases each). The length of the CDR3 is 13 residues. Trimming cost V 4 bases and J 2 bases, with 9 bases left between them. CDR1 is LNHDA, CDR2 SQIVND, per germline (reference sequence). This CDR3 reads CASSTGTTYEQYF. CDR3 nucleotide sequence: TGTGCCAGTAGTACCGGGACCACCTACGAGCAGTACTTC. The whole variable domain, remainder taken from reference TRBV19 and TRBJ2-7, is DGGITQSPKYLFRKEGQNVTLSCEQNLNHDAMYWYRQDPGQGLRLIYYSQIVNDFQKGDIAEGYSVSREKKESFPLTVTSAQKNPTAFYLCASSTGTTYEQYFGPGTRLTVT.

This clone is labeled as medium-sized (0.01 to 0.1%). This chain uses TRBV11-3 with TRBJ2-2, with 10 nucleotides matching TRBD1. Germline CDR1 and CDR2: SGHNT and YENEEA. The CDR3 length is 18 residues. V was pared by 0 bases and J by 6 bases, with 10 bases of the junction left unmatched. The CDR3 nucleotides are TGTGCCAGCAGCTTAGATCAAGGCGGGACAGGGGCCCCCGGGGAGCTGTTTTTT. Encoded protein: CASSLDQGGTGAPGELFF. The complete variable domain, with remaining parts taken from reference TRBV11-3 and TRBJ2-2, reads EAGVVQSPRYKIIEKKQPVAFWCNPISGHNTLYWYLQNLGQGPELLIRYENEEAVDDSQLPKDRFSAERLKGVDSTLKIQPAELGDSAVYLCASSLDQGGTGAPGELFFGEGSRLTVL.

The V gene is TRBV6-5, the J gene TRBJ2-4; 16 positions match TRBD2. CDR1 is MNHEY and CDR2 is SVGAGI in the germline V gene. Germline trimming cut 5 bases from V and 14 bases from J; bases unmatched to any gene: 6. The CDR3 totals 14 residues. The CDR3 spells CASSTGTSGRGEYF. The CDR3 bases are TGTGCCAGCAGTACGGGGACTAGCGGGAGGGGGGAGTACTTC.

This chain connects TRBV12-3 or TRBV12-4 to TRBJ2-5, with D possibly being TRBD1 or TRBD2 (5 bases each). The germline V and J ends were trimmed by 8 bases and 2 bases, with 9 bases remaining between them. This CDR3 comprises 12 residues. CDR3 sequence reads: CASRWGQETQYF. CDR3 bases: TGTGCCAGCCGGTGGGGGCAAGAGACCCAGTACTTC.

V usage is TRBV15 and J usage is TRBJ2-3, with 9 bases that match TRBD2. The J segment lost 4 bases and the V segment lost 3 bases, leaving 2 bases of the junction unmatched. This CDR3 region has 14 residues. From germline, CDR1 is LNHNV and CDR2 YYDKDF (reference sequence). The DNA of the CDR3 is TGTGCCACCAGCAGTGGGACTAGCCCAGATACGCAGTATTTT. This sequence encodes CATSSGTSPDTQYF.

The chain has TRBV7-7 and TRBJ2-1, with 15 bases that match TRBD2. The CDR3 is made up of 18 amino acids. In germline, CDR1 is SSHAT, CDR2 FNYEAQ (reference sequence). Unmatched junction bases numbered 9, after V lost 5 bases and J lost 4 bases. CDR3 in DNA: TGTGCCAGCAGCCAAGGACTAGCGGGAGGGCCTGGATACAATGAGCAGTTCTTC. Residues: CASSQGLAGGPGYNEQFF.